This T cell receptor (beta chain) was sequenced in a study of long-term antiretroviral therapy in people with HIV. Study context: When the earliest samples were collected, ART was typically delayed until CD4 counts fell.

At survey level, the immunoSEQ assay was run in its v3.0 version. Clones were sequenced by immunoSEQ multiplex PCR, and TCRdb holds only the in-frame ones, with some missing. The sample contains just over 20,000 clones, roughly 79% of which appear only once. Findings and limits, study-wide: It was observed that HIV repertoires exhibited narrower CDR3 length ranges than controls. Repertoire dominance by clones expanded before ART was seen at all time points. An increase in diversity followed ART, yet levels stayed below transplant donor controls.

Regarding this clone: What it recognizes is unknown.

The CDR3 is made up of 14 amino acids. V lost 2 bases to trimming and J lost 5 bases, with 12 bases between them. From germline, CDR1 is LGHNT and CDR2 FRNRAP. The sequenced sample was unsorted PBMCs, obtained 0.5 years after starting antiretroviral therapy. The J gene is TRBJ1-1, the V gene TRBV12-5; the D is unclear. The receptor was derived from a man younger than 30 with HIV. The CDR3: CASGLSTVVTEAFF. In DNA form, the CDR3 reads TGTGCTAGTGGTTTGTCGACGGTCGTAACTGAAGCTTTCTTT.